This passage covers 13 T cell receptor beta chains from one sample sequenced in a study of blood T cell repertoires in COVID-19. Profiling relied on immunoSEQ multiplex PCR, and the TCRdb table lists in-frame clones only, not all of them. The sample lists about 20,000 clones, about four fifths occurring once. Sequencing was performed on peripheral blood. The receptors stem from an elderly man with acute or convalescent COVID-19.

The CDR3 loop reads CATSRVTGGTGANVLTF. The DNA of the CDR3 is TGTGCCACCAGCAGAGTTACAGGGGGGACTGGGGCCAACGTCCTGACTTTC. The chain is built from TRBV15 and TRBJ2-6; 8 bases are shared with TRBD1. Unmatched junction bases numbered 4, after V lost 1 base and J lost 2 bases. The CDR3 has 17 residues. Germline V gives CDR1 LNHNV, CDR2 YYDKDF (reference sequence).

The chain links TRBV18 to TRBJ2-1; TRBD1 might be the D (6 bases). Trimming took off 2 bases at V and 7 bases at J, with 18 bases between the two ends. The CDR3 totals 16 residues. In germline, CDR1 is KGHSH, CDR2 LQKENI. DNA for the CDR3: TGTGCCAGCTCACCAAACGAGGCAGGGGCGGTGAATGAGCAGTTCTTC. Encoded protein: CASSPNEAGAVNEQFF.

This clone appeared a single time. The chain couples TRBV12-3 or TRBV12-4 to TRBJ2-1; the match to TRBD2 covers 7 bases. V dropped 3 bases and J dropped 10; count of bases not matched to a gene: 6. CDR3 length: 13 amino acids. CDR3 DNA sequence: TGTGCCAGCAGTTTCCTAGCGGAAACAGAGCAGTTCTTC. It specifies CASSFLAETEQFF.

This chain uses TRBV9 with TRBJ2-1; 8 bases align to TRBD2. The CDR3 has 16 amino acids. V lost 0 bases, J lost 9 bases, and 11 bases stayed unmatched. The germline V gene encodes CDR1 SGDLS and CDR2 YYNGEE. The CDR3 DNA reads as TGTGCCAGCAGCGTAGGAGCGGGAGCTGGGTCTGGTGAGCAGTTCTTC. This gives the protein CASSVGAGAGSGEQFF.

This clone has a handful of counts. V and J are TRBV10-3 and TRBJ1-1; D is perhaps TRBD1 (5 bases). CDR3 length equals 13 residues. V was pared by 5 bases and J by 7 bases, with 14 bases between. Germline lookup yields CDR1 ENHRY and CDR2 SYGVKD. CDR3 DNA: TGTGCCATCAGTCAGACAGAGCAAGGTGAAGCTTTCTTT. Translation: CAISQTEQGEAFF.

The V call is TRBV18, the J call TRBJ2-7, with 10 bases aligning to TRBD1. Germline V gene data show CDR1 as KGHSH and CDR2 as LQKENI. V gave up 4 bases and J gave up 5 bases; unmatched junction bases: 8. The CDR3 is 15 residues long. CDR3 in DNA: TGTGCCAGCTCACAATCCGGGACAGGGGTCGACGAGCAGTACGTC. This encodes CASSQSGTGVDEQYV.

CDR3 in amino acids: CASSLGLAGKETQYF. The CDR3 coding sequence is TGTGCCAGCTCACTTGGACTAGCGGGAAAGGAGACCCAGTACTTC. The chain uses TRBV18 and TRBJ2-5; 12 bases are shared with TRBD2. Germline assignment: CDR1 KGHSH and CDR2 LQKENI. This CDR3 has 15 residues. Trimming at V came to 4 bases and at J to 5 bases, leaving 5 bases not matched to a gene.

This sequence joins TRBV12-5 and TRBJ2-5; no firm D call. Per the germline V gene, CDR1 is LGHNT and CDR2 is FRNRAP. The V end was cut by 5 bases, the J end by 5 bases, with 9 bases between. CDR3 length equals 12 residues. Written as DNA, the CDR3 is TGTGCTAGTGGTCCCTCCCGGGAGACCCAGTACTTC. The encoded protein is CASGPSRETQYF. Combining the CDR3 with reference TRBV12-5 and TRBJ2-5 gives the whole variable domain DARVTQTPRHKVTEMGQEVTMRCQPILGHNTVFWYRQTMMQGLELLAYFRNRAPLDDSGMPKDRFSAEMPDATLATLKIQPSEPRDSAVYFCASGPSRETQYFGPGTRLLVL.

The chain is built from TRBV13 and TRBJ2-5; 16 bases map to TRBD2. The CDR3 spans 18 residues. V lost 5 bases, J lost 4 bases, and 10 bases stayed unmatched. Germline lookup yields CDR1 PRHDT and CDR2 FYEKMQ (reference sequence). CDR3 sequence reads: CASSPKGTSGRAGETQYF. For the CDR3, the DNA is TGTGCCAGCAGCCCGAAAGGGACTAGCGGGAGGGCGGGAGAGACCCAGTACTTC.

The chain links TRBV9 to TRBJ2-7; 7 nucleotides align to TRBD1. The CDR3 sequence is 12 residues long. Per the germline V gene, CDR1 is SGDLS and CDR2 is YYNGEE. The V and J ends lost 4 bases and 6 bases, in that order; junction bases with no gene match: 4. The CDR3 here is CASSPRQGEQYF. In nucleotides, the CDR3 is TGTGCCAGCAGCCCTAGACAGGGCGAGCAGTACTTC.

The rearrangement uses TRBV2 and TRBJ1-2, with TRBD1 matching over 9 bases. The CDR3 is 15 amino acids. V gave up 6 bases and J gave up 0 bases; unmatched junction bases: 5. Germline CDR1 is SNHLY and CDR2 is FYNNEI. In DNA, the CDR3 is TGTGCCAGCAGCGGGACAGGGAGACCTAACTATGGCTACACCTTC. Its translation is CASSGTGRPNYGYTF.

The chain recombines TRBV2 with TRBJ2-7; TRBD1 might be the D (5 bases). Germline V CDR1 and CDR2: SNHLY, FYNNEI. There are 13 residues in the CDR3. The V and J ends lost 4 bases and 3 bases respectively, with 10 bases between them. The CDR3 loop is CASSVQGYYEQYF. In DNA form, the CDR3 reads TGTGCCAGCAGTGTGCAGGGCTACTACGAGCAGTACTTC.

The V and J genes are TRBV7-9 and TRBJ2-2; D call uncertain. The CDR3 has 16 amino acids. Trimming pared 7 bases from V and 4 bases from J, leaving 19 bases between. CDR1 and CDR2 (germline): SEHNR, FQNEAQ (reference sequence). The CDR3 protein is CASTPLRSLGTGELFF. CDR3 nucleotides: TGTGCCAGCACCCCCTTAAGGAGCCTTGGCACCGGGGAGCTGTTTTTT.